Listed below are T cell receptor beta chains from one sample, sequenced in a study of control samples from healthy donors and cancer patients. The assay was immunoSEQ multiplex PCR, and TCRdb's table has in-frame clones only and misses some. This sample yields over 150,000 clones, of which roughly 95% are seen a single time; approximately 1% belongs to the top ten. The source material was blood. The receptors were gathered from a woman aged 25 to 39 in good health. CDR3s include the opening cysteine and the closing phenylalanine or tryptophan. A D gene is named only where the DNA matches it firmly. The listing skips clone size in some rows; elsewhere it reads once, few, many or a size class.

j_call v_call d_call clone_size cdr3_nt cdr3_aa
TRBJ2-1 TRBV4-1 NA NA TGCGCCAGCAGCCAAGGAGGAAGCATCAATGAGCAGTTCTTC CASSQGGSINEQFF
TRBJ2-2 TRBV9 NA NA TGTGCCAGCAGCGTCGGAGGGTTGATCGGGGAGCTGTTTTTT CASSVGGLIGELFF
TRBJ1-4 TRBV5-6 NA NA TGTGCCAGCAGCATACGACAGGCCCTTAATGAAAAACTGTTTTTT CASSIRQALNEKLFF
TRBJ2-7 TRBV25-1 TRBD2 NA TGTGCCAGCAGTGAATTGGGGACTACCTACTACGAGCAGTACTTC CASSELGTTYYEQYF
TRBJ1-1 TRBV4-1 NA NA TGCGCCAGCAGCCAAGTAGGCACTCCCCTGAACACTGAAGCTTTCTTT CASSQVGTPLNTEAFF
TRBJ2-1 TRBV19 TRBD2 NA TGTGCCAGTAGTACCCGAGGACTAGCGGGAGTCCTGGGTAATGAGCAGTTCTTC CASSTRGLAGVLGNEQFF
TRBJ2-7 TRBV3-1/TRBV3-2 TRBD2 NA TGTGCCAGCAGCCCTTCTAGCGGGAGGTCTAGGCCGGAGCAGTACTTC CASSPSSGRSRPEQYF
TRBJ1-2 TRBV6-5 NA NA TGTGCCAGCAGCAATAAAGCGGGGCTCTATGGCTACACCTTC CASSNKAGLYGYTF
TRBJ2-1 TRBV10-3 NA NA TGTGCCATCAGTGATAATTATTACAATGAGCAGTTCTTC CAISDNYYNEQFF
TRBJ1-2 TRBV5-4 TRBD1 many TGTGCCAGCAGCCCCGAACAGGGGGCGTTCTATGGCTACACCTTC CASSPEQGAFYGYTF
TRBJ2-1 TRBV5-1 TRBD2 NA TGCGCCAGCAGCTCTACCGGGACTAGCCTATACAATGAGCAGTTCTTC CASSSTGTSLYNEQFF
TRBJ2-2 TRBV7-9 NA NA TGTGCCAGCAGCTTAGAGAGGGCCGGGGAGCTGTTTTTT CASSLERAGELFF
TRBJ1-5 TRBV7-8 TRBD1 NA TGTGCCAGCAGCCAACACCGGGACAGGTCTGCCCAGCATTTT CASSQHRDRSAQHF
TRBJ2-7 TRBV3-1/TRBV3-2 TRBD1 NA TGTGCCAGCAGCCCGGGACAGGGGTTATACGAGCAGTACTTC CASSPGQGLYEQYF
TRBJ1-1 TRBV27 NA once TGTGCCAGCAGTTCCGGGGCTTACACTGAAGCTTTCTTT CASSSGAYTEAFF
TRBJ2-1 TRBV7-6 NA NA TGTGCCAGCAGCCTTGGAAGCGGTCTCCATAACAATGAGCAGTTCTTC CASSLGSGLHNNEQFF
TRBJ2-1 TRBV15 NA once TGTGCCACCAGCAGAGATTCGGGGGACTGGGGCTTGGGTGAGCAGTTCTTC CATSRDSGDWGLGEQFF
TRBJ2-1 TRBV19 TRBD1 NA TGTGCCAGTAGTATCAGGGGGATGTCTTACAATGAGCAGTTCTTC CASSIRGMSYNEQFF
TRBJ1-6 TRBV25-1 TRBD1 once TGTGCCAGCAGTGGGACAGGGGATCGCTCACCCCTCCACTTT CASSGTGDRSPLHF
TRBJ1-1 TRBV28 NA NA TGTGCCAGCAGTTTAAGTGGGGCGTTGGGGGACACTGAAGCTTTCTTT CASSLSGALGDTEAFF
TRBJ2-7 TRBV4-1 NA NA TGCGCCAGCAGCCCGCGGGACACAATCTCCTACGAGCAGTACTTC CASSPRDTISYEQYF
TRBJ2-1 TRBV11-2 NA NA TGTGCCAGCAGCCGACCGACTGGCCGCGGGGTAGAGTTCTTC CASSRPTGRGVEFF
TRBJ1-6 TRBV6-1 NA NA TGTGCCAGCAGTGTCCAGGGCAGGGTTGAATCACCCCTCCACTTT CASSVQGRVESPLHF